Each of the 22 T cell receptor beta chains below was sequenced from the same sample in a study of early T cells in non-severe SARS-CoV-2 infection. TCRdb re-called the 5' RACE reads with MiXCR, one entry per CDR3 protein. The data contain some 77,000 distinct CDR3 sequences, less than 5.5% of them singletons. The source was whole blood, collected at baseline. The receptors stem from an adult who was a healthcare worker with PCR-confirmed SARS-CoV-2 infection or an uninfected control (not recorded which).

The CDR3 sequence is CASSYSGTGDYGYTF. In nucleotides, the CDR3 is TGTGCCAGCAGCTACTCCGGGACAGGGGACTATGGCTACACCTTC. This chain connects TRBV11-2 to TRBJ1-2; 10 bases line up with TRBD1. The CDR3 has 15 residues. The germline CDR1 and CDR2 sequences are SGHAT and FQNNGV. V dropped 4 bases and J dropped 3; count of bases not matched to a gene: 5.

This clonotype has a handful of counts. The chain employs TRBV20-1 and TRBJ2-3; 10 nucleotides agree with TRBD1. Unmatched junction bases numbered 3, after V lost 3 bases and J lost 6 bases. The length of the CDR3 is 13 residues. CDR1 is DFQATT, CDR2 SNEGSKA, per germline (reference sequence). This CDR3 is CSARDRGMDTQYF. As DNA, the CDR3 is TGCAGTGCTAGGGACAGGGGGATGGATACGCAGTATTTT.

Many counts were recorded for this clonotype. The chain is built from TRBV6-6 and TRBJ2-7; tentatively, D is TRBD1 (5 bases). The germline V and J ends were trimmed by 7 bases and 4 bases, with 20 bases remaining between them. The CDR3 loop spans 15 amino acids. Per the germline V gene, CDR1 is MNHNY and CDR2 is SVGAGI (reference sequence). The CDR3 DNA is TGTGCCAGCACCCAAGTGGGGCATTTGGATTACGAGCAGTACTTC. It specifies CASTQVGHLDYEQYF.

The rearrangement joins TRBV2 to TRBJ2-1; TRBD1 matches 11 bases. Trimming took 8 bases from V and 7 from J; bases not matched to a gene: 7. Per the germline V gene, CDR1 is SNHLY and CDR2 is FYNNEI. This CDR3 comprises 14 residues. The CDR3 nucleotides read TGTGCCAGCTGGGGACAGGGGGGTAGGAATGAGCAGTTCTTC. Amino acids: CASWGQGGRNEQFF. Variable domain in full (rest from reference TRBV2 and TRBJ2-1): EPEVTQTPSHQVTQMGQEVILRCVPISNHLYFYWYRQILGQKVEFLVSFYNNEISEKSEIFDDQFSVERPDGSNFTLKIRSTKLEDSAMYFCASWGQGGRNEQFFGPGTRLTVL.

This clonotype was detected only a few times. The CDR3 coding sequence is TGCGCCAGCAGCTTGGAGGTTTTTGTTGGTAGGGGAGTCAACACTGAAGCTTTCTTT. It translates to CASSLEVFVGRGVNTEAFF. The chain employs TRBV5-1 and TRBJ1-1, with a possible D match to TRBD1 (5 bases). V was clipped by 0 bases and J by 2 bases, with 23 bases between them. The CDR3 loop spans 19 amino acids. The germline V gene encodes CDR1 SGHRS and CDR2 YFSETQ.

This clonotype was recorded at least ten times. The V and J genes are TRBV13 and TRBJ2-7; 7 bases match TRBD2. The junction had 7 bases not matched to a gene; V was cut back by 1 base and J by 4 bases. Germline assignment: CDR1 PRHDT and CDR2 FYEKMQ (reference sequence). The CDR3 covers 15 residues. The CDR3 DNA sequence: TGTGCCAGCAGCTTAGAGGGACTATCCTCTTACGAGCAGTACTTC. Protein sequence: CASSLEGLSSYEQYF.

This clonotype was seen repeatedly, ten times or more. The gene calls are TRBV28 and TRBJ2-7, with D maybe TRBD2 (6 bases). The CDR3 spans 16 residues. V shed 5 bases and J shed 7 bases, with 24 bases lying between them. The germline gives CDR1 MDHEN, CDR2 SYDVKM. The CDR3 loop reads CASSRPGVGTKREQYF. The CDR3 region has the DNA TGTGCCAGCAGTCGGCCGGGAGTAGGCACCAAAAGGGAGCAGTACTTC.

In its sample, this clonotype was seen many times. V usage is TRBV7-3 and J usage is TRBJ2-5; 7 nucleotides align to TRBD2. Germline V gene data show CDR1 as SGHTA and CDR2 as FQGTGA. The CDR3 runs 16 residues. V lost 0 bases and J lost 2; bases outside the gene matches: 6. The CDR3 coding sequence is TGTGCCAGCAGCTTAACGGGTCGAGCGGGACAAGAGACCCAGTACTTC. Its protein is CASSLTGRAGQETQYF.

This sequence joins TRBV27 and TRBJ2-3; 16 nucleotides line up with TRBD2. Germline V gene sequence: CDR1 MNHEY, CDR2 SMNVEV (reference sequence). CDR3 length: 18 amino acids. V was pared by 6 bases and J by 6 bases, with 12 bases of the junction left unmatched. DNA for the CDR3: TGTGCCAGCAGCGCTACCGGGACTAGCGGGAGGGCCGTGGATACGCAGTATTTT. Translated, it gives CASSATGTSGRAVDTQYF.

This clonotype has more than one count but fewer than ten. The V gene is TRBV12-3 or TRBV12-4, the J gene TRBJ1-5; 11 nucleotides agree with TRBD1. J gave up 7 bases and V 6 bases, and 2 bases lay outside the gene matches. This CDR3 contains 13 residues. The CDR3 bases are TGTGCCAGCAGGGGGACAGGGGGACAGCCCCAGCATTTT. It codes for CASRGTGGQPQHF.

This clonotype was counted ten times or more. This CDR3 is CASSLGEDRVNNEQFF. DNA for the CDR3: TGCGCCAGCAGCTTGGGTGAGGACAGGGTGAACAATGAGCAGTTCTTC. The chain has TRBV5-1 and TRBJ2-1, with 8 bases matching TRBD1. This CDR3 region has 16 residues. The V and J ends lost 0 bases and 5 bases, in that order; junction bases with no gene match: 7. Germline values: CDR1 SGHRS, CDR2 YFSETQ.

In its sample, this clonotype ranks as medium-sized. The genes are TRBV4-1 and TRBJ2-1, with TRBD2 matching over 7 bases. The CDR3 totals 15 residues. In germline, CDR1 is MGHRA, CDR2 YSYEKL. V dropped 2 bases and J dropped 8; count of bases not matched to a gene: 9. The CDR3 protein is CASSQLAGDEDEQFF. In DNA form, the CDR3 reads TGCGCCAGCAGCCAACTCGCGGGAGACGAGGATGAGCAGTTCTTC.

This clonotype showed up many times. The chain is built from TRBV19 and TRBJ2-1; 8 bases map to TRBD2. CDR1 is LNHDA and CDR2 is SQIVND in the germline V gene (reference sequence). V lost 5 bases and J lost 3; bases outside the gene matches: 12. CDR3 length: 17 residues. Here the CDR3 reads CASSASSLADFYNEQFF. CDR3 DNA sequence: TGTGCCAGTAGTGCGTCATCACTAGCGGATTTCTACAATGAGCAGTTCTTC.

This clonotype showed up many times. V is TRBV6-6 and J is TRBJ1-2, with D unclear. The CDR3 has 11 residues. CDR1 MNHNY and CDR2 SVGAGI come from the germline V gene (reference sequence). Trimming cost V 3 bases and J 6 bases, with 5 bases left between them. The CDR3 DNA reads TGTGCCAGCAGTTATTTGGATGGCTACACCTTC. It encodes CASSYLDGYTF.

In regard to this clonotype: A read error may explain this, as a much larger clone is one base away. This chain joins TRBV12-3 or TRBV12-4 and TRBJ2-3, with D perhaps TRBD1 (5 bases). The V gene lost 0 bases and the J gene lost 4 bases, with 8 bases spanning the gap. The CDR3 contains 14 residues. CDR3 sequence reads: CASSLARVSDTQYF. The DNA for the CDR3 is TGTGCCAGCAGTTTAGCCAGGGTCTCAGATACGCAGTATTTT.

This clonotype has at least ten counts. The chain joins TRBV4-1 to TRBJ2-1, with D uncertain. The V end was cut by 3 bases, the J end by 0 bases, with 12 bases between. The length of the CDR3 is 16 residues. Germline-derived CDR1 and CDR2 are MGHRA and YSYEKL. This chain's CDR3 is CASSHPTSTSYNEQFF. The CDR3 DNA sequence: TGCGCCAGCAGCCATCCGACTTCTACCTCCTACAATGAGCAGTTCTTC.

The rearrangement joins TRBV5-1 to TRBJ2-7; D gene unclear. Germline CDR1 and CDR2: SGHRS and YFSETQ. V shed 3 bases and J shed 2 bases, with 9 bases lying between them. The CDR3 sequence is 13 residues long. Here the CDR3 DNA reads TGCGCCAGCAGCTCTCAGACCCCCTACGAGCAGTACTTC. It translates to CASSSQTPYEQYF.

Note on this clonotype: One base away lies a much larger clone, so this may be a sequencing read error. The genes are TRBV18 and TRBJ2-7; TRBD1 agrees at 7 bases. This CDR3 comprises 13 residues. Germline lookup yields CDR1 KGHSH and CDR2 LQKENI. The CDR3 here is CAGSLTGDHEQYF. CDR3 sequence (DNA): TGTGCCGGCTCACTAACAGGGGATCACGAGCAGTACTTC.

This clonotype was seen ten or more times. This rearrangement joins TRBV18 to TRBJ2-7; D is tentatively TRBD1 or TRBD2 (5 bases each). V was shortened by 1 base and J by 3 bases, with 13 bases between the two germline ends. The germline V gene encodes CDR1 KGHSH and CDR2 LQKENI. This CDR3 is built from 15 residues. CDR3 amino acids: CASSPLPGRNYEQYF. In DNA form, the CDR3 reads TGTGCCAGCTCACCACTGCCGGGACGGAACTACGAGCAGTACTTC.

This chain links TRBV7-9 with TRBJ2-7; the D gene could be TRBD1 or TRBD2 (5 bases each). The germline gives CDR1 SEHNR, CDR2 FQNEAQ (reference sequence). V was clipped by 4 bases and J by 6 bases, with 10 bases between them. The CDR3 spans 12 residues. CDR3 protein: CASSSYGGEQYF. DNA of the CDR3: TGTGCCAGCAGCTCCTATGGGGGCGAGCAGTACTTC.

The chain is built from TRBV7-9 and TRBJ2-3, with D possibly matching TRBD2 (6 bases). CDR1 is SEHNR and CDR2 is FQNEAQ in the germline V gene (reference sequence). The CDR3 extends over 16 amino acids. Trimming shortened V by 2 bases and J by 2 bases, and 14 bases separated the two germline ends. CDR3: CASSLRMRGTTDTQYF. The CDR3 region has the DNA TGTGCCAGCAGCTTACGTATGCGGGGAACCACAGATACGCAGTATTTT. Based on the CDR3 plus reference TRBV7-9 and TRBJ2-3, the full variable domain is DTGVSQNPRHKITKRGQNVTFRCDPISEHNRLYWYRQTLGQGPEFLTYFQNEAQLEKSRLLSDRFSAERPKGSFSTLEIQRTEQGDSAMYLCASSLRMRGTTDTQYFGPGTRLTVL.

The chain combines TRBV6-6 with TRBJ1-6; no firm D call. V lost 6 bases and J lost 0, with 12 bases in between. This CDR3 region has 16 residues. The germline CDR1 and CDR2 sequences are MNHNY and SVGAGI (reference sequence). Here the CDR3 DNA reads TGTGCCAGCAGACAATTATCAGCCTCCTATAATTCACCCCTCCACTTT. It translates to CASRQLSASYNSPLHF.